This TCR beta chain was recorded in a study of cytomegalovirus exposure and HLA in healthy donors. General study results and limits: Rare TCR sequences predominated, though certain public TCRs were found in many donors.

On this clone: Antigen specificity is unknown.

PCR primers comprised 60 Vbeta and 13 Jbeta primers. Using immunoSEQ multiplex PCR, the repertoire was profiled, and TCRdb retains in-frame clones only, with some absent. The top ten clones hold about 3.3% of a sample with about 93,000 clones, under 85% of them seen once. The ends were cut back, 6 bases at V and 0 bases at J, with 12 bases in the middle. Per germline, CDR1 SGHKS and CDR2 YYEKEE (reference sequence). The CDR3 consists of 14 residues. The chain carries TRBV5-5 and TRBJ1-1, with a possible D match to TRBD1 (5 bases). This receptor was identified in a woman aged 40 to 55 in good health and CMV-seronegative. Sequencing used PBMCs. In nucleotides, the CDR3 is TGTGCCAGCAAAGGGGATCGGGTGAACACTGAAGCTTTCTTT. This codes for CASKGDRVNTEAFF.